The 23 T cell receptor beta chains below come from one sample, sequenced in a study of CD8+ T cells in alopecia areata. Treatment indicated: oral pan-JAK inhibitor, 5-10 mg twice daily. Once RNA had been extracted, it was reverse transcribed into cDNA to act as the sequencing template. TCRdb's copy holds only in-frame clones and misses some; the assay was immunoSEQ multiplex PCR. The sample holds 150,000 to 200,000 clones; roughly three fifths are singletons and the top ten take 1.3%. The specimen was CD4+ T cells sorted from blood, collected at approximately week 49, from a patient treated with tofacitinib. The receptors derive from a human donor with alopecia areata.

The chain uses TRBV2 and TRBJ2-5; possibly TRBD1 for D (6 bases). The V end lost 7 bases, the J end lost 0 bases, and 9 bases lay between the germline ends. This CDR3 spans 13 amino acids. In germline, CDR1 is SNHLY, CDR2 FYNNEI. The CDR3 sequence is CASIRGHQETQYF. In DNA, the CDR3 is TGTGCCAGCATCAGGGGACACCAAGAGACCCAGTACTTC.

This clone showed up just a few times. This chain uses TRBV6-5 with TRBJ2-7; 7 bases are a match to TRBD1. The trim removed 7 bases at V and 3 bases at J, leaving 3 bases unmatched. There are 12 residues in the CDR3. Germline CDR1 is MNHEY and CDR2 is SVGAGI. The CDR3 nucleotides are TGTGCCAGCATTCGGGACAGCTACGAGCAGTACTTC. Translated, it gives CASIRDSYEQYF.

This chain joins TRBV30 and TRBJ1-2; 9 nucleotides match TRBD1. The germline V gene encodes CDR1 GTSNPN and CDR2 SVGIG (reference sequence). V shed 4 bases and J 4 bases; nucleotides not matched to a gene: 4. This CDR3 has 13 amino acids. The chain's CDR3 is CAWTRDRAYGYTF. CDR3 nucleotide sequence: TGTGCCTGGACTCGGGACAGGGCCTATGGCTACACCTTC.

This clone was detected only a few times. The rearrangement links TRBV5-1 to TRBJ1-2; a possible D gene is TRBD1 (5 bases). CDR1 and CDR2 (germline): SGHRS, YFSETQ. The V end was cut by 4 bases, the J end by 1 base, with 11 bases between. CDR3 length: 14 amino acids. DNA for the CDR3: TGCGCCAGCAGCGAGGGACGGCATAACTATGGCTACACCTTC. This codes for CASSEGRHNYGYTF.

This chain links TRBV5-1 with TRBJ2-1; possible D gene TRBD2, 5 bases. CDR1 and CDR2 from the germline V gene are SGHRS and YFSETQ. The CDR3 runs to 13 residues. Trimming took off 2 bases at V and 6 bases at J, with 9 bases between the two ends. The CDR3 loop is CASSLAVVNEQFF. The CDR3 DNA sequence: TGCGCCAGCAGCTTAGCGGTTGTCAATGAGCAGTTCTTC.

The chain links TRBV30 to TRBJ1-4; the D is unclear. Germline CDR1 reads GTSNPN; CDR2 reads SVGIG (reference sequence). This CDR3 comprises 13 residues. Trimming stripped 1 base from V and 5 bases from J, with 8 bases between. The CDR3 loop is CAWSGTANEKLFF. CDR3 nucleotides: TGTGCCTGGAGTGGCACCGCCAATGAAAAACTGTTTTTT.

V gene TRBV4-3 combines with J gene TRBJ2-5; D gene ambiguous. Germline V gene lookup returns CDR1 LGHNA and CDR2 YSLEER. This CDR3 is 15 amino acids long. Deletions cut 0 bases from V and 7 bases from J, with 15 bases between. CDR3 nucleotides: TGCGCCAGCAGCCAAGAATGGGTGTACGATGGGACCCAGTACTTC. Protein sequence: CASSQEWVYDGTQYF.

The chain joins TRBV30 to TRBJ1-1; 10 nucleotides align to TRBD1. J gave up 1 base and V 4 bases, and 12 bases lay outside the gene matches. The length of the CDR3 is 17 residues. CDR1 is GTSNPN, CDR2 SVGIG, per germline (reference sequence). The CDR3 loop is CAWKVGTGDLPNTEAFF. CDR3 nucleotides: TGTGCCTGGAAGGTCGGGACAGGGGACCTACCGAACACTGAAGCTTTCTTT.

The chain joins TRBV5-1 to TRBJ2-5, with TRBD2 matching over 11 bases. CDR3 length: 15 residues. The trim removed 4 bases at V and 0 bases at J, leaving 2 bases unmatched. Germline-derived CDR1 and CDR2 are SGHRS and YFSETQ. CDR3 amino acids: CASSPGLADQETQYF. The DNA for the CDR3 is TGCGCCAGCAGCCCGGGACTAGCGGACCAAGAGACCCAGTACTTC. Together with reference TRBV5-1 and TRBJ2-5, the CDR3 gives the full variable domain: KAGVTQTPRYLIKTRGQQVTLSCSPISGHRSVSWYQQTPGQGLQFLFEYFSETQRNKGNFPGRFSGRQFSNSRSEMNVSTLELGDSALYLCASSPGLADQETQYFGPGTRLLVL.

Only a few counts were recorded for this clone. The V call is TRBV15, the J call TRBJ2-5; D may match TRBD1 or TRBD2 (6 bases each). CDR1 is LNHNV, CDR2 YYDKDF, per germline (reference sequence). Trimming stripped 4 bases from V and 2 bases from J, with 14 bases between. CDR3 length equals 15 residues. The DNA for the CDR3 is TGTGCCACCAGCACCCGGGGGCGGGCACAAGAGACCCAGTACTTC. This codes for CATSTRGRAQETQYF.

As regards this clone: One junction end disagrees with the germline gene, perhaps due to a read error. This chain's CDR3 is CASSLGGGITHEQYF. The CDR3 bases are TGTGCCAGCAGCCTAGGCGGGGGGATTACACACGAGCAGTACTTC. V usage is TRBV13 and J usage is TRBJ2-7; 8 nucleotides agree with TRBD2. The germline V gene encodes CDR1 PRHDT and CDR2 FYEKMQ (reference sequence). This CDR3 contains 15 residues.

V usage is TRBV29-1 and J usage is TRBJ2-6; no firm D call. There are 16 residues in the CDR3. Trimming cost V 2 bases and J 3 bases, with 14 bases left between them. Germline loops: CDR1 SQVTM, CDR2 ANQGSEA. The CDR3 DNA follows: TGCAGCGTTGAAACAATATTGGAAAGTGGGGCCAACGTCCTGACTTTC. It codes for CSVETILESGANVLTF.

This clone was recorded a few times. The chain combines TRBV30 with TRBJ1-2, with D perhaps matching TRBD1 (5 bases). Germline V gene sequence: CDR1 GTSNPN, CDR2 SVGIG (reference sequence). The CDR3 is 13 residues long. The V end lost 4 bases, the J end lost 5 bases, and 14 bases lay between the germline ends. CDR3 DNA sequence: TGTGCCTGGAAAGGGGCAGGAGATTATGGCTACACCTTC. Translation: CAWKGAGDYGYTF.

The CDR3 is CAWIGREQETQYF. For the CDR3, the DNA is TGTGCCTGGATTGGAAGGGAGCAAGAGACCCAGTACTTC. This sequence joins TRBV30 and TRBJ2-5; a weak D match, TRBD2 (5 bases). There are 13 residues in the CDR3. The V and J ends lost 4 bases and 2 bases respectively, with 11 bases between them. The V gene's germline CDR1 is GTSNPN and CDR2 SVGIG (reference sequence).

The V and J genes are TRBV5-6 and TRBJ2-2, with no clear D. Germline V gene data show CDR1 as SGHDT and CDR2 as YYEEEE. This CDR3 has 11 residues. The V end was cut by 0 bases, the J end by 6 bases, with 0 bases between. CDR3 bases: TGTGCCAGCAGCTTGGCCGGGGAGCTGTTTTTT. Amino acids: CASSLAGELFF.

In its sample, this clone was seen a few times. CDR3 DNA: TGTGCCAGCAGTTATCGGACTGTAGGGGATGACACTGAAGCTTTCTTT. It yields the protein CASSYRTVGDDTEAFF. The V call is TRBV6-5, the J call TRBJ1-1; maybe TRBD1 (5 bases). Germline values: CDR1 MNHEY, CDR2 SVGAGI. This CDR3 spans 16 amino acids. Trimming cost V 3 bases and J 3 bases, with 17 bases left between them.

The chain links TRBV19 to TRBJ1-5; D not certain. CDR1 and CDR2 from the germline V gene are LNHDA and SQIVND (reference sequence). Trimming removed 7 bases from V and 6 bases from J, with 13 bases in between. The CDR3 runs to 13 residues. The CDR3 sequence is CASNSGTFQPQHF. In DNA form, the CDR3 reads TGTGCCAGTAATTCCGGCACTTTTCAGCCCCAGCATTTT.

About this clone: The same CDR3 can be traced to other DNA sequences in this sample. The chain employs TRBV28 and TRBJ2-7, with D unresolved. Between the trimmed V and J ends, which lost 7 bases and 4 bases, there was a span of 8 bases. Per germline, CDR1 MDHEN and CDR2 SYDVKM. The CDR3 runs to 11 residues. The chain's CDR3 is CASTGRYEQYF. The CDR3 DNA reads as TGTGCCAGCACGGGCCGGTACGAGCAGTACTTC.

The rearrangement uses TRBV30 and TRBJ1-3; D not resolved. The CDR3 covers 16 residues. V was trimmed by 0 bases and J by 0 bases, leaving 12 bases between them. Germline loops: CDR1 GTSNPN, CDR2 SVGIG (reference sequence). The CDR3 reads CAWSVMGGISGNTIYF. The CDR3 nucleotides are TGTGCCTGGAGTGTAATGGGTGGAATCTCTGGAAACACCATATATTTT. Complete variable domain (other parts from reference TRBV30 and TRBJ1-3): SQTIHQWPATLVQPVGSPLSLECTVEGTSNPNLYWYRQAAGRGLQLLFYSVGIGQISSEVPQNLSASRPQDRQFILSSKKLLLSDSGFYLCAWSVMGGISGNTIYFGEGSWLTVV.

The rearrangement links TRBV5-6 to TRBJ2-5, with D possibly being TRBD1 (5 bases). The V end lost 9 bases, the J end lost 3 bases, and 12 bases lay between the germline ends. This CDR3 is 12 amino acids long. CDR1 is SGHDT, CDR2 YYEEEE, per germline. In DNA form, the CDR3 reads TGTGCCACAGGGCCTGCGGAAGAGACCCAGTACTTC. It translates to CATGPAEETQYF. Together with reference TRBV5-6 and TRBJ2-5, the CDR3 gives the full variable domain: DAGVTQSPTHLIKTRGQQVTLRCSPKSGHDTVSWYQQALGQGPQFIFQYYEEEERQRGNFPDRFSGHQFPNYSSELNVNALLLGDSALYLCATGPAEETQYFGPGTRLLVL.

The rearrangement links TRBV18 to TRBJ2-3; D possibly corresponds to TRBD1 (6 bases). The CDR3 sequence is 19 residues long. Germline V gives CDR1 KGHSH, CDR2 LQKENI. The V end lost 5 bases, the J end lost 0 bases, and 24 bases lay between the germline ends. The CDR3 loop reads CASSTFDPTGEKSTDTQYF. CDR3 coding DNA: TGTGCCAGCTCAACCTTCGATCCGACAGGAGAAAAAAGCACAGATACGCAGTATTTT.

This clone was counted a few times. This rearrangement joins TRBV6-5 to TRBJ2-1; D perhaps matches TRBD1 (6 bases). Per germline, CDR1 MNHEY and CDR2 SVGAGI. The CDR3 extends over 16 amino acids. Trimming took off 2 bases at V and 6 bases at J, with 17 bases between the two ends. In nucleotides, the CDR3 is TGTGCCAGCAGTTACCAGTTTCTGGGGGCGGTCAATGAGCAGTTCTTC. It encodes CASSYQFLGAVNEQFF.

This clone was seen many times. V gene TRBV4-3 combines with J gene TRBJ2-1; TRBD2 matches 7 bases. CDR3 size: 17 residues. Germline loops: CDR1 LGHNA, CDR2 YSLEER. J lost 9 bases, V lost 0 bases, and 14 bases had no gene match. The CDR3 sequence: CASSQDVTGTTSGEQFF. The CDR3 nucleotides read TGCGCCAGCAGCCAAGATGTTACCGGGACTACATCCGGTGAGCAGTTCTTC.